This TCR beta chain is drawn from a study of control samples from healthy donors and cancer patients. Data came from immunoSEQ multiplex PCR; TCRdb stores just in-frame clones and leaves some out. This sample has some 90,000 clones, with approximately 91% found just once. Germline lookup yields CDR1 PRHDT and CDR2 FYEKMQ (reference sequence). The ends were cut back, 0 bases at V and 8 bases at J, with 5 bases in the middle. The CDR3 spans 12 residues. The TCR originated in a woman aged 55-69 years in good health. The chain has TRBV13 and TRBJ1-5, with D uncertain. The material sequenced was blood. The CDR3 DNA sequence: TGTGCCAGCAGCTTAGGACCGGAGCCCCAGCATTTT. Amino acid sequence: CASSLGPEPQHF.